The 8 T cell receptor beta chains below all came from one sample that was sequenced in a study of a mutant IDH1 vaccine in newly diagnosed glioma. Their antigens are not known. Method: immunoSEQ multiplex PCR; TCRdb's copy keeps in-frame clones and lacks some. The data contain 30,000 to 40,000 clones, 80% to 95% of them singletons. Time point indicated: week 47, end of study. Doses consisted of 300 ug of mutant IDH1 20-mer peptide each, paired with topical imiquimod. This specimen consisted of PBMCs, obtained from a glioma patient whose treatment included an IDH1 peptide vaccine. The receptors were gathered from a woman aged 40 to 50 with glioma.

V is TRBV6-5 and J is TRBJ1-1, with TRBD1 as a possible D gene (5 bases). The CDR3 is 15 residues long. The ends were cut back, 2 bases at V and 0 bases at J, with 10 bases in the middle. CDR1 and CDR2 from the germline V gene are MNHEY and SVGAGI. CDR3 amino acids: CASSYGGSMNTEAFF. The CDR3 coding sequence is TGTGCCAGCAGTTACGGGGGGTCCATGAACACTGAAGCTTTCTTT.

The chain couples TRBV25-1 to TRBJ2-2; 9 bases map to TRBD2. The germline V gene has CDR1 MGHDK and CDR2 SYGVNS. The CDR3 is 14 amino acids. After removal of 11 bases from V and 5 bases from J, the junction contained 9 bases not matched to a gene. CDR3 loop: CASQGGGGTGELFF. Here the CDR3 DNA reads TGTGCCTCCCAGGGCGGGGGGGGTACCGGGGAGCTGTTTTTT. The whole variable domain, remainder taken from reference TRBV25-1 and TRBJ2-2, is EADIYQTPRYLVIGTGKKITLECSQTMGHDKMYWYQQDPGMELHLIHYSYGVNSTEKGDLSSESTVSRIRTEHFPLTLESARPSHTSQYLCASQGGGGTGELFFGEGSRLTVL.

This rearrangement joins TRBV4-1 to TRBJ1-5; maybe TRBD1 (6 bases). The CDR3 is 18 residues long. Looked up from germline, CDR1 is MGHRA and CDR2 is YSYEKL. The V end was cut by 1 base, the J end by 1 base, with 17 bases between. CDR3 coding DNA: TGCGCCAGCAGCCAAGGAGGCGAATCGGGACACAGCAATCAGCCCCAGCATTTT. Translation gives CASSQGGESGHSNQPQHF.

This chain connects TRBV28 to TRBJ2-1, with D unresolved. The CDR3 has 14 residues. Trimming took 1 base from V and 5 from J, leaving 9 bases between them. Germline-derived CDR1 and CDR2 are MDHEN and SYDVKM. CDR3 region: CASSLSGTDNEQFF. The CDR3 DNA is TGTGCCAGCAGTTTATCCGGCACCGACAATGAGCAGTTCTTC.

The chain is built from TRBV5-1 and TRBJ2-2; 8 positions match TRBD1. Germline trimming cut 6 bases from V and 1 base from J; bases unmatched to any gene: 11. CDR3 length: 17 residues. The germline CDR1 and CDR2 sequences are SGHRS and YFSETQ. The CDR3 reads CASTVVAGTGNTGELFF. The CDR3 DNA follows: TGCGCCAGCACCGTTGTGGCCGGGACAGGGAACACCGGGGAGCTGTTTTTT.

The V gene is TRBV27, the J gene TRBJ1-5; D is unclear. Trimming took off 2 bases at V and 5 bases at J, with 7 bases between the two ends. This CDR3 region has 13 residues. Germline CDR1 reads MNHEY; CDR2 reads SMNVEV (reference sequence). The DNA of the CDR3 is TGTGCCAGCAGTTTAGGGCAGGATCAGCCCCAGCATTTT. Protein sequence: CASSLGQDQPQHF.

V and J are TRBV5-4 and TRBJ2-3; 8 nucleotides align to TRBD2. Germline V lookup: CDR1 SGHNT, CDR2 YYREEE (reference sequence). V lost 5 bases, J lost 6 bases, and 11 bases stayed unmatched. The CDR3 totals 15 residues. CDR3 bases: TGTGCCAGCAGAGATCGGGGGGGAGGGGTCGATACGCAGTATTTT. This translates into CASRDRGGGVDTQYF.

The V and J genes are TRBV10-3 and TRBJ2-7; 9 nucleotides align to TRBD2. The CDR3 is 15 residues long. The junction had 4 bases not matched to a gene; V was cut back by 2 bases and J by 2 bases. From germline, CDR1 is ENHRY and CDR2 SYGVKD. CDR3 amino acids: CAISEVAGVTYEQYF. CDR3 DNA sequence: TGTGCCATCAGTGAGGTAGCGGGAGTCACCTACGAGCAGTACTTC.